These 7 T cell receptor beta chains originate from one sample sequenced in a study of T cells after yellow fever vaccination. TCRdb ran MiXCR on the 5' RACE reads and lists one entry per CDR3 protein. The sample lists a few hundred thousand distinct CDR3 sequences; less than 20% were seen once. The sample here was PBMCs, taken less than 6 days after the first yellow fever vaccination. These receptors were collected from a man between 18 and 29 years old who received the YFV17D yellow fever vaccine.

This chain joins TRBV5-5 and TRBJ1-5; D uncertain. Trimming cost V 2 bases and J 0 bases, with 18 bases left between them. The CDR3 is 18 amino acids. Looked up from germline, CDR1 is SGHKS and CDR2 is YYEKEE (reference sequence). In DNA form, the CDR3 reads TGTGCCAGCAGCTTCCGATCCCCGGTGGGGTATAGCAATCAGCCCCAGCATTTT. It yields the protein CASSFRSPVGYSNQPQHF.

The rearrangement uses TRBV5-1 and TRBJ1-1; D might be TRBD1 (5 bases). There are 16 residues in the CDR3. Germline values: CDR1 SGHRS, CDR2 YFSETQ. V dropped 3 bases and J dropped 0 bases, with 15 bases sitting between them. CDR3 protein: CASSWTLGPVNTEAFF. The CDR3 bases are TGCGCCAGCAGCTGGACCTTGGGACCGGTGAACACTGAAGCTTTCTTT.

There are many counts of this clonotype. V gene TRBV5-1 combines with J gene TRBJ2-5; the D is unclear. The CDR3 spans 13 residues. The germline CDR1 and CDR2 sequences are SGHRS and YFSETQ. V shed 1 base and J shed 1 base, with 5 bases lying between them. CDR3 region: CASSLSSQETQYF. The CDR3 region has the DNA TGCGCCAGCAGCTTGTCAAGCCAAGAGACCCAGTACTTC.

CDR3 loop: CASSWGTQGNYGYTF. The CDR3, as DNA: TGCGCCAGCAGCTGGGGAACACAGGGGAACTATGGCTACACCTTC. The V call is TRBV5-1, the J call TRBJ1-2, with TRBD1 matching over 7 bases. V lost 3 bases, J lost 2 bases, and 7 bases stayed unmatched. The length of the CDR3 is 15 residues. The V gene's germline CDR1 is SGHRS and CDR2 YFSETQ.

The CDR3 sequence: CSARHIGSSQPQHF. CDR3 nucleotide sequence: TGCAGTGCTAGGCACATCGGGTCGAGTCAGCCCCAGCATTTT. The chain links TRBV20-1 to TRBJ1-5, with D unresolved. Between the trimmed V and J ends, which lost 3 bases and 6 bases, there was a span of 15 bases. This CDR3 spans 14 amino acids. Germline-derived CDR1 and CDR2 are DFQATT and SNEGSKA (reference sequence).

This clonotype was counted a few times. The chain has TRBV6-1 and TRBJ2-2, with TRBD1 identical over 10 bases. The CDR3 has 18 amino acids. V gave up 5 bases and J gave up 5 bases; unmatched junction bases: 14. Per germline, CDR1 MNHNS and CDR2 SASEGT. The CDR3 loop reads CASSLVLTGGAGTGELFF. The CDR3 nucleotides read TGTGCCAGCAGTCTTGTTCTGACAGGGGGCGCAGGAACCGGGGAGCTGTTTTTT.

The rearrangement uses TRBV19 and TRBJ2-4, with TRBD2 as a possible D gene (6 bases). The CDR3 length is 18 residues. Looked up from germline, CDR1 is LNHDA and CDR2 is SQIVND (reference sequence). V was clipped by 5 bases and J by 0 bases, with 20 bases between them. As DNA, the CDR3 is TGTGCCAGTAGTTCTCTCGCGGAGGGTTTTCTAGCCAAAAACATTCAGTACTTC. Translation: CASSSLAEGFLAKNIQYF.